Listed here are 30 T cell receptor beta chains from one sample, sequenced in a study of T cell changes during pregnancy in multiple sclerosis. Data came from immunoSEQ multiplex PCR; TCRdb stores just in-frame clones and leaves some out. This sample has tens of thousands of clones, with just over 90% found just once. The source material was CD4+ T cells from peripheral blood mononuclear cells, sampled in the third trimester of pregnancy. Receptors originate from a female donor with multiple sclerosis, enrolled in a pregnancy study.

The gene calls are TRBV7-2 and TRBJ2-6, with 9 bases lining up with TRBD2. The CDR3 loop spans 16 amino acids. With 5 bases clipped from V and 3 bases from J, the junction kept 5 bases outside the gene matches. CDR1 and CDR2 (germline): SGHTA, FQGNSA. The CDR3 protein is CASSVSGGSGANVLTF. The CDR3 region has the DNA TGTGCCAGCAGCGTTAGCGGGGGAAGTGGGGCCAACGTCCTGACTTTC.

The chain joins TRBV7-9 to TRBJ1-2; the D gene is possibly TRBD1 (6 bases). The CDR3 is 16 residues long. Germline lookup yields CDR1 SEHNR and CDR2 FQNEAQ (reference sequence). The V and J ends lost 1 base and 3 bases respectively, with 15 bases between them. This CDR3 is CASSLGGGGADYGYTF. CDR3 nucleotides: TGTGCCAGCAGCTTAGGCGGGGGGGGCGCAGACTATGGCTACACCTTC.

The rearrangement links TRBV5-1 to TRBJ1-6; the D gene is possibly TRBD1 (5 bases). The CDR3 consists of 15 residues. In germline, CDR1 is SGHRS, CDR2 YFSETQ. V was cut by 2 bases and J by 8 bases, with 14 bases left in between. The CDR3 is CASSFERGGDSPLHF. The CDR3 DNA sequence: TGCGCCAGCAGCTTTGAAAGGGGAGGGGATTCACCCCTCCACTTT.

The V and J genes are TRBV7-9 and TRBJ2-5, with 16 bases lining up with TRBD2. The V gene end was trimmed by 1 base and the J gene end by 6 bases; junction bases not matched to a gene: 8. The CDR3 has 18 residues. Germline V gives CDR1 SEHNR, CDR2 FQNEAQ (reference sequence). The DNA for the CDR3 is TGTGCCAGCAGCTTAGAAGGGACTAGCGGGAGGGCCGGAAAGACCCAGTACTTC. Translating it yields CASSLEGTSGRAGKTQYF.

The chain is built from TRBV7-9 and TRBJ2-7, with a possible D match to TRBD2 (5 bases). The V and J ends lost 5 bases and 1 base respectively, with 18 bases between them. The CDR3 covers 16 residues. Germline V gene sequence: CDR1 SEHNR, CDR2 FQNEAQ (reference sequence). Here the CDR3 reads CASSTLRTSGSYEQYF. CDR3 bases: TGTGCCAGCAGCACTCTGAGGACTTCTGGATCCTACGAGCAGTACTTC.

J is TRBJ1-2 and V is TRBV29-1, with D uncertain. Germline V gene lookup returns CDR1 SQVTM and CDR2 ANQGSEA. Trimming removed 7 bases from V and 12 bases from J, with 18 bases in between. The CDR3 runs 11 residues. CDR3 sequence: CSAGEPGRHTF. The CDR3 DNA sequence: TGCAGCGCGGGAGAGCCCGGGCGCCACACCTTC. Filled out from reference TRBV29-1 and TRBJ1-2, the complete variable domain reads SAVISQKPSRDICQRGTSLTIQCQVDSQVTMMFWYRQQPGQSLTLIATANQGSEATYESGFVIDKFPISRPNLTFSTLTVSNMSPEDSSIYLCSAGEPGRHTFGSGTRLTVV.

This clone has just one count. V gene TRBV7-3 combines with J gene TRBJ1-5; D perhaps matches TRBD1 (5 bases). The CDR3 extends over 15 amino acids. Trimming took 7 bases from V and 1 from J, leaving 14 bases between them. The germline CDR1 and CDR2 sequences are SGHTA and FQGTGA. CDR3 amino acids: CASNLGVGSNQPQHF. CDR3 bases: TGTGCCAGCAACCTAGGGGTAGGCAGCAATCAGCCCCAGCATTTT.

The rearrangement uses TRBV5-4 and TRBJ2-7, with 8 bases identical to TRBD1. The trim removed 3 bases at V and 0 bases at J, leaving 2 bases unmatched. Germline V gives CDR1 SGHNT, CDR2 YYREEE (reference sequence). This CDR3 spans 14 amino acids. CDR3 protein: CASSSDRGSYEQYF. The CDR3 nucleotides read TGTGCCAGCAGCTCTGACAGGGGCTCCTACGAGCAGTACTTC.

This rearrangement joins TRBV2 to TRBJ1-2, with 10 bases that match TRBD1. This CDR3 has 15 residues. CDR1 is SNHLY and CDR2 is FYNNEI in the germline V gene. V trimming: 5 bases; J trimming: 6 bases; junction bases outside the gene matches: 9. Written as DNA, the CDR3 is TGTGCCAGCAGTACGCGACAGGGGGCTGGCGATGGCTACACCTTC. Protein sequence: CASSTRQGAGDGYTF.

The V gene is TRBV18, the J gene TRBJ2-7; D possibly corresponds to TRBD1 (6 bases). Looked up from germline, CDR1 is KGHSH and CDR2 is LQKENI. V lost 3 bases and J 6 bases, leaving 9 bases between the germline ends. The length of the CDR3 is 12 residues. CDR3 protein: CASSPRGGEQYF. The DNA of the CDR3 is TGTGCCAGCTCACCTAGAGGGGGCGAGCAGTACTTC.

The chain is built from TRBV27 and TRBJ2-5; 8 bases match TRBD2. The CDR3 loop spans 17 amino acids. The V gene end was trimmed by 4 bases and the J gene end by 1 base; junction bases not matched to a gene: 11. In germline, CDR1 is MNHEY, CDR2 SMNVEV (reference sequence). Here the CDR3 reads CASSSPVSGALQETQYF. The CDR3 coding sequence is TGTGCCAGCAGTTCCCCGGTTAGCGGGGCCCTCCAAGAGACCCAGTACTTC.

The CDR3 sequence: CASSWEPTSGTPYEQYF. CDR3 DNA: TGCGCCAGCAGCTGGGAGCCAACTAGCGGGACCCCCTACGAGCAGTACTTC. The gene calls are TRBV5-1 and TRBJ2-7, with 10 nucleotides matching TRBD2. V lost 3 bases, J lost 2 bases, and 11 bases stayed unmatched. The germline gives CDR1 SGHRS, CDR2 YFSETQ. This CDR3 is built from 17 residues.

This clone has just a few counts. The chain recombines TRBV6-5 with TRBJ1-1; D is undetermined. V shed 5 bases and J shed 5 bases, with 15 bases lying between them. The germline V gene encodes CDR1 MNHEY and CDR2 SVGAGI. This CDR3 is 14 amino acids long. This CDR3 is CASSRVTGVTEAFF. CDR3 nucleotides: TGTGCCAGCAGTCGCGTTACCGGGGTTACTGAAGCTTTCTTT.

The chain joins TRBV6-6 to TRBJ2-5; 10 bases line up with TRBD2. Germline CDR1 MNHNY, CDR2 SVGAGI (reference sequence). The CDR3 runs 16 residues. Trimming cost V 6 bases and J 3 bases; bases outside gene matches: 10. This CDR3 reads CASSPLRAGGEETQYF. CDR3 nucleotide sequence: TGTGCCAGCAGCCCATTAAGAGCGGGAGGGGAAGAGACCCAGTACTTC.

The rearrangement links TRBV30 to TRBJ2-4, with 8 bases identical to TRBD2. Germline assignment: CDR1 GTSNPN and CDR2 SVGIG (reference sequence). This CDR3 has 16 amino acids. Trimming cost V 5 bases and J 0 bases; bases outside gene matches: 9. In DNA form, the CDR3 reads TGTGCCTGGCGGGGGGGGCGCCCATTAGCCAAAAACATTCAGTACTTC. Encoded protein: CAWRGGRPLAKNIQYF.

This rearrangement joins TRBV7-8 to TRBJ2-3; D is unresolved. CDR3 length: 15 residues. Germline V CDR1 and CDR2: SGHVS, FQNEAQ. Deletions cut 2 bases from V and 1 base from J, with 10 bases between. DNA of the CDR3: TGTGCCAGCAGCTTAAGGCGGTCAGGCACAGATACGCAGTATTTT. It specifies CASSLRRSGTDTQYF.

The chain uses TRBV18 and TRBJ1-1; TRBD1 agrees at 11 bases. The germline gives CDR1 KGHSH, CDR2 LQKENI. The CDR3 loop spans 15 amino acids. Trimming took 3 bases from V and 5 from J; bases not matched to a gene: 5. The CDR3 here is CASSPGQGGLTEAFF. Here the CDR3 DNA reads TGTGCCAGCTCACCGGGACAGGGGGGGTTAACTGAAGCTTTCTTT.

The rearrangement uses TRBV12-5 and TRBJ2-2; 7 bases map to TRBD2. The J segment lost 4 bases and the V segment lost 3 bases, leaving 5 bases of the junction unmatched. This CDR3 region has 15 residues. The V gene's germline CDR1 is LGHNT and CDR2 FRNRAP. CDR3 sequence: CASGFLSGGTGELFF. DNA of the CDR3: TGTGCTAGTGGTTTCCTGTCGGGGGGCACCGGGGAGCTGTTTTTT.

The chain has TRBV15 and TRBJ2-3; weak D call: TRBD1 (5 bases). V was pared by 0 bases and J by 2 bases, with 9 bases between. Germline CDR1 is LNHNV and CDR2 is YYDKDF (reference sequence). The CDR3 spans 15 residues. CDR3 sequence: CATSRDGAATDTQYF. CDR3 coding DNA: TGTGCCACCAGCAGAGATGGGGCAGCCACAGATACGCAGTATTTT.

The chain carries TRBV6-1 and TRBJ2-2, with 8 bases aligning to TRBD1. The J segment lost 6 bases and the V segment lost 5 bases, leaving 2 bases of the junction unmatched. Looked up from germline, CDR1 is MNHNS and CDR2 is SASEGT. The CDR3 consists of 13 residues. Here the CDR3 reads CASSLQGAGELFF. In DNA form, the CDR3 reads TGTGCCAGCAGTTTACAGGGGGCCGGGGAGCTGTTTTTT.

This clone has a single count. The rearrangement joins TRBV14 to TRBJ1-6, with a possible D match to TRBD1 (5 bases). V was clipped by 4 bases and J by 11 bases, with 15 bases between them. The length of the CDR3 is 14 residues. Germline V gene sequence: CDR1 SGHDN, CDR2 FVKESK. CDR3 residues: CASSPNAGGTPLHF. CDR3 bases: TGTGCCAGCAGCCCGAATGCCGGGGGTACACCCCTCCACTTT.

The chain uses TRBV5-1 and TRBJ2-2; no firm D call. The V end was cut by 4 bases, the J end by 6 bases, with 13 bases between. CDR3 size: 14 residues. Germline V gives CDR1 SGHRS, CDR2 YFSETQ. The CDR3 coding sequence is TGCGCCAGCAGCCCAGAAGATCTAGCCGGGGAGCTGTTTTTT. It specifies CASSPEDLAGELFF.

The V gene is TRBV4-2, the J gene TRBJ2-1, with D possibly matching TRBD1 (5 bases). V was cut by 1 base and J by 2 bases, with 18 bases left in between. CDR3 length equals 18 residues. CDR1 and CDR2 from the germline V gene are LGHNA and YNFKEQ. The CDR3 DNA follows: TGTGCCAGCAGCCAAGTAGTGGGTCAGGGAAGGGCCTACAATGAGCAGTTCTTC. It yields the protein CASSQVVGQGRAYNEQFF.

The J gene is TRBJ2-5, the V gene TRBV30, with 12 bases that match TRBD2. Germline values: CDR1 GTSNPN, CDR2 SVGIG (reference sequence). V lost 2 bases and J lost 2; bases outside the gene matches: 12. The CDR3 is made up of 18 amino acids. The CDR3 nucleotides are TGTGCCTGGAGTTCTAGCGGGAGGGTTTCCCGTAGGCAAGAGACCCAGTACTTC. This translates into CAWSSSGRVSRRQETQYF.

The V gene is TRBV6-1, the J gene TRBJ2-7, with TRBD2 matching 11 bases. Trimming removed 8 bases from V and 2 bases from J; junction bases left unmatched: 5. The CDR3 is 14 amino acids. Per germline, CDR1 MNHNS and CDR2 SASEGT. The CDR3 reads CASGGTSGPYEQYF. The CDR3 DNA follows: TGTGCCAGCGGCGGGACTAGCGGACCCTACGAGCAGTACTTC.

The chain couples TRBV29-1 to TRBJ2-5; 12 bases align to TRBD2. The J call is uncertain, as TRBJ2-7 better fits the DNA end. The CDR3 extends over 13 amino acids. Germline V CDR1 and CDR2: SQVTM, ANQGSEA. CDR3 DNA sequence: TGCAGCGCTTCTAGACTAGCGGGAGTCGAGCAGTACTTC. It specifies CSASRLAGVEQYF.

CDR3 loop: CASSLAGRSTDTQYF. The DNA for the CDR3 is TGTGCCAGCAGCTTAGCAGGCCGGAGCACAGATACGCAGTATTTT. The chain is built from TRBV11-2 and TRBJ2-3; no definite D call. Germline V gives CDR1 SGHAT, CDR2 FQNNGV. The CDR3 totals 15 residues. Trimming took off 1 base at V and 0 bases at J, with 8 bases between the two ends.

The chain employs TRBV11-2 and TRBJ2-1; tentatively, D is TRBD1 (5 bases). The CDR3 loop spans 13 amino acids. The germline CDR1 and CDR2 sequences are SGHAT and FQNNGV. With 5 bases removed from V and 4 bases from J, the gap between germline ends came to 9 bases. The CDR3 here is CASSQGPYNEQFF. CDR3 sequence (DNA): TGTGCCAGCAGCCAGGGCCCTTACAATGAGCAGTTCTTC.

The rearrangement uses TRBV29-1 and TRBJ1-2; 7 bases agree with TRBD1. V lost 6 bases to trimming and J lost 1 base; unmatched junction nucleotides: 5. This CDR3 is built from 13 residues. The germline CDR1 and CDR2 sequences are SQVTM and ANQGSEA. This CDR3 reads CSVTGALNYGYTF. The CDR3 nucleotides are TGCAGCGTCACAGGGGCCCTTAACTATGGCTACACCTTC.

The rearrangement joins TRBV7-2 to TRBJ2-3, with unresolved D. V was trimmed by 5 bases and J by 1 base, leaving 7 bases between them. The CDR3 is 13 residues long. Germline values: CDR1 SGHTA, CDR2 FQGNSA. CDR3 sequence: CASSPFRTDTQYF. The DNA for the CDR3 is TGTGCCAGCAGCCCATTCCGCACAGATACGCAGTATTTT.